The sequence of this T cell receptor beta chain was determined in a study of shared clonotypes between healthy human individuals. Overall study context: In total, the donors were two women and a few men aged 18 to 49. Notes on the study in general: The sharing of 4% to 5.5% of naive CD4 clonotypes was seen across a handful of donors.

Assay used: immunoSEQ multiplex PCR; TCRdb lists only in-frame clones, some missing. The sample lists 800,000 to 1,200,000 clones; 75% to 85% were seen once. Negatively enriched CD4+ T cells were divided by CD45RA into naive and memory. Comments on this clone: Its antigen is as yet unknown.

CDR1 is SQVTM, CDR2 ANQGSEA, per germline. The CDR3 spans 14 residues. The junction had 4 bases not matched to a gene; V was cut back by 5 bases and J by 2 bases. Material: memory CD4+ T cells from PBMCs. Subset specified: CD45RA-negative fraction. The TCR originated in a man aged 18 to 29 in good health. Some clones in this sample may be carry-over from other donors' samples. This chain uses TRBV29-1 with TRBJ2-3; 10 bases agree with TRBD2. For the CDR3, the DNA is TGCAGCGTTCTAGCGGGAGTTGTCACAGATACGCAGTATTTT. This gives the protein CSVLAGVVTDTQYF.